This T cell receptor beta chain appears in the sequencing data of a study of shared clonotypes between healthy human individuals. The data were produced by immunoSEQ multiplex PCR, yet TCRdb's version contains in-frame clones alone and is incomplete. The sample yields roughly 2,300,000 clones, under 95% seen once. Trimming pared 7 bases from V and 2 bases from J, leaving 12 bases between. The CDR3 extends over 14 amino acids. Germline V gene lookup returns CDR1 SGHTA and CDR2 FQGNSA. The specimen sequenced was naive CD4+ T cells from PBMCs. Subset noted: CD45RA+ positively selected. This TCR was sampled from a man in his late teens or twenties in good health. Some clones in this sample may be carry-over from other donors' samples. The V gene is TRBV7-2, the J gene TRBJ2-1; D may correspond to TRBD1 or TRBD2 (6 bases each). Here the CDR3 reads CASNPGAAYNEQFF. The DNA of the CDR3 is TGTGCCAGCAATCCGGGGGCGGCCTACAATGAGCAGTTCTTC.